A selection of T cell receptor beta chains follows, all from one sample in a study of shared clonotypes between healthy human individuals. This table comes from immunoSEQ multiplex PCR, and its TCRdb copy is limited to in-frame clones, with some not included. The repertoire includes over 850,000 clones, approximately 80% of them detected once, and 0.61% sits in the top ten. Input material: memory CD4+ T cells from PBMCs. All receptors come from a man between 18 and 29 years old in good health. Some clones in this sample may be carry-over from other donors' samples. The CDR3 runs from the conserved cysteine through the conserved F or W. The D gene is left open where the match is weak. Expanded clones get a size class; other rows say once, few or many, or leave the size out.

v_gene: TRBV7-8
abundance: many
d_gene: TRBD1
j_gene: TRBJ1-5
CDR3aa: CASSLAGQGDQPQHF
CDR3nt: TGTGCCAGCAGCTTAGCGGGACAGGGAGATCAGCCCCAGCATTTT

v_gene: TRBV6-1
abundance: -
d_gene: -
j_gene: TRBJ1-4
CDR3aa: CASSWTENEKLFF
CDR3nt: TGTGCCAGCAGCTGGACAGAAAATGAAAAACTGTTTTTT

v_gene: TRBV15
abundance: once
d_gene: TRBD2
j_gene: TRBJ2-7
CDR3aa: CATSREVAGTYEQYF
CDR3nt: TGTGCCACCAGCAGAGAAGTAGCGGGAACCTACGAGCAGTACTTC

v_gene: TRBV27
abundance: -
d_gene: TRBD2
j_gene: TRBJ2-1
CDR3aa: CASSLAGVRFHEQFF
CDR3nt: TGTGCCAGCAGTTTAGCGGGAGTGAGGTTCCATGAGCAGTTCTTC

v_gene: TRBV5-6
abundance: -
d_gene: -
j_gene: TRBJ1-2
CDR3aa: CASSGGGDNYGYTF
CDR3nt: TGTGCCAGCAGCGGGGGAGGGGACAACTATGGCTACACCTTC

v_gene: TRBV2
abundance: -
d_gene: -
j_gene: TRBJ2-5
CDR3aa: CASSASGETQYF
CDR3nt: TGTGCCAGCAGCGCATCAGGAGAGACCCAGTACTTC

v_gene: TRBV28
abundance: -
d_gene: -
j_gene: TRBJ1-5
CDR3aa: CASSLSAGQPQHF
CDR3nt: TGTGCCAGCAGTTTATCGGCCGGTCAGCCCCAGCATTTT

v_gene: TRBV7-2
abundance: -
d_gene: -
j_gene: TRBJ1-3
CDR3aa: CASSLGRSSGNTIYF
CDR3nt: TGTGCCAGCAGCTTAGGCAGGAGCTCTGGAAACACCATATATTTT

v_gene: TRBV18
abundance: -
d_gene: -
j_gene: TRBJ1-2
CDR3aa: CASSGTYRDSYGYTF
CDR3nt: TGTGCCAGCTCAGGAACTTACAGGGACTCCTATGGCTACACCTTC

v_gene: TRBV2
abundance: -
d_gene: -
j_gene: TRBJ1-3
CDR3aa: CASQGPFSGNTIYF
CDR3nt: TGTGCCAGCCAGGGACCCTTCTCTGGAAACACCATATATTTT

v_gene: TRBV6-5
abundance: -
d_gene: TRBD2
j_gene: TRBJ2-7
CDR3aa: CASSTSGNSYEQYF
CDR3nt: TGTGCCAGCTCCACTAGCGGCAACTCCTACGAGCAGTACTTC

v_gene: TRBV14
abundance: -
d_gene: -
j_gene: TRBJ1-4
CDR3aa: CASSQALTNEKLFF
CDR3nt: TGTGCCAGCAGCCAAGCGCTGACTAATGAAAAACTGTTTTTT

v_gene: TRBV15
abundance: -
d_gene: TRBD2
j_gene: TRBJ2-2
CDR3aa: CATTKGLAGSGELFF
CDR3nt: TGTGCCACCACTAAAGGGCTAGCGGGATCCGGGGAGCTGTTTTTT

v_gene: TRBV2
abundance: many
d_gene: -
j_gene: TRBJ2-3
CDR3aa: CASSFAVPFTDTQYF
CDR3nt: TGTGCCAGCAGCTTCGCCGTTCCCTTCACAGATACGCAGTATTTT

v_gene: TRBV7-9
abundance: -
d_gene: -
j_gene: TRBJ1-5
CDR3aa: CASSWPGQPQHF
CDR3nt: TGTGCCAGCAGCTGGCCGGGCCAGCCCCAGCATTTT

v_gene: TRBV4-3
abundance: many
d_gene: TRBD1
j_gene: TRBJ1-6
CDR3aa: CASRGQGNSPLHF
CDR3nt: TGCGCCAGCAGGGGACAGGGTAATTCACCCCTCCACTTT

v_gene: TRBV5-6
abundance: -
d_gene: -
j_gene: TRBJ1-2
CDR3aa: CASSLDSPSGRYTF
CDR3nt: TGTGCCAGCAGCTTGGATAGCCCCTCAGGGCGATACACCTTC

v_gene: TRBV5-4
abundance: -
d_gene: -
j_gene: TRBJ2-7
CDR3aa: CASSSFKSYEQYF
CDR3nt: TGTGCCAGCAGCTCCTTTAAATCCTACGAGCAGTACTTC

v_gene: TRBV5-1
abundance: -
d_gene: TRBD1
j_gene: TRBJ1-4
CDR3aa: CASSFLGQGPPNEKLFF
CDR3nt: TGCGCCAGCAGCTTCTTAGGACAGGGCCCACCTAATGAAAAACTGTTTTTT

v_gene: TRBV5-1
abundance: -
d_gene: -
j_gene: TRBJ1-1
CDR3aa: CASSFGSTNTEAFF
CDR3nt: TGCGCCAGCAGCTTCGGCTCGACGAACACTGAAGCTTTCTTT

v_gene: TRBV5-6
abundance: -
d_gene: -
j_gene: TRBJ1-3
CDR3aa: CASSLRGGTGNTIYF
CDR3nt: TGTGCCAGCAGCTTGCGCGGGGGAACAGGAAACACCATATATTTT

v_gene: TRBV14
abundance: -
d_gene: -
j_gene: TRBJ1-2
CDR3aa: CASSTPREGVGYTF
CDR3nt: TGTGCCAGCAGCACCCCTCGGGAGGGGGTCGGCTACACCTTC

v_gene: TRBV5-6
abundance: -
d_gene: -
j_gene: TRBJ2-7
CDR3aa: CASSAEYEQYF
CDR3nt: TGTGCCAGCAGCGCAGAGTACGAGCAGTACTTC

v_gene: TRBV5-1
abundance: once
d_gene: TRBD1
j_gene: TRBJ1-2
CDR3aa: CASSSGTGAYGYTF
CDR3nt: TGCGCCAGCAGCTCCGGGACAGGGGCCTATGGCTACACCTTC

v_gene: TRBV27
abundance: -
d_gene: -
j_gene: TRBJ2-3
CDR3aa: CASSRRGAEDTQYF
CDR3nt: TGTGCCAGCAGCCGCCGGGGGGCCGAAGATACGCAGTATTTT

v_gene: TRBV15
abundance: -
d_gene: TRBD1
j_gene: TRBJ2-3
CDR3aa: CATSRGGTGADTQYF
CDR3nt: TGTGCCACCAGCAGAGGAGGGACAGGGGCAGATACGCAGTATTTT

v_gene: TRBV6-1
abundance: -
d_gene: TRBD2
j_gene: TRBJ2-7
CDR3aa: CASSEALREAYEQYF
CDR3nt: TGTGCCAGCAGTGAAGCTCTCCGGGAGGCCTACGAGCAGTACTTC

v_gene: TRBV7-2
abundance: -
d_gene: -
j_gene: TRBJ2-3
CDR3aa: CASSLDSARGTDTQYF
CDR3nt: TGTGCCAGCAGCTTGGACAGCGCGAGGGGCACAGATACGCAGTATTTT

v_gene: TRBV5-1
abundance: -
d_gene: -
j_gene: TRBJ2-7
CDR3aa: CASSSGTNLREQYF
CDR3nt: TGCGCCAGCAGCTCCGGGACCAATCTGCGCGAGCAGTACTTC

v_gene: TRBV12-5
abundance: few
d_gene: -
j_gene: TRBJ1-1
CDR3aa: CASGSHVSEAFF
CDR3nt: TGTGCTAGTGGTTCGCATGTGTCTGAAGCTTTCTTT

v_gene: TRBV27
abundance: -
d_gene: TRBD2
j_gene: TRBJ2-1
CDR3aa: CASSIKGLAGGTVRNEQFF
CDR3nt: TGTGCCAGCAGTATTAAGGGACTAGCGGGAGGAACGGTTCGCAATGAGCAGTTCTTC

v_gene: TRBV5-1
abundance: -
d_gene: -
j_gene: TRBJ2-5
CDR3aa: CASSLGVGDQETQYF
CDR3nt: TGCGCCAGCAGCTTGGGAGTGGGGGATCAAGAGACCCAGTACTTC

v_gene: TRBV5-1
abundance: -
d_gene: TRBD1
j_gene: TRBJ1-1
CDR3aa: CASSLDRGNEAFF
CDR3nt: TGCGCCAGCAGCTTGGACAGGGGTAATGAAGCTTTCTTT

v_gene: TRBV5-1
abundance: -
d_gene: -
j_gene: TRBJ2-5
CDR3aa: CASSSTGETQYF
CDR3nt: TGCGCCAGCAGCTCAACCGGGGAGACCCAGTACTTC

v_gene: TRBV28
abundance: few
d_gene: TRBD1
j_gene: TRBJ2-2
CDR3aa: CASRTAGGQNTGELFF
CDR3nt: TGTGCCAGCAGGACCGCAGGGGGTCAGAACACCGGGGAGCTGTTTTTT

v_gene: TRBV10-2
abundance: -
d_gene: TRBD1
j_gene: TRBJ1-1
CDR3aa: CASNQQGAFSEAFF
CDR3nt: TGCGCCAGCAACCAACAGGGGGCTTTCAGTGAAGCTTTCTTT

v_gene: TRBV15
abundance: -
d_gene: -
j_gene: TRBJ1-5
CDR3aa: CATTGEDIYQPQHF
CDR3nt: TGTGCCACCACAGGTGAGGATATCTACCAGCCCCAGCATTTT

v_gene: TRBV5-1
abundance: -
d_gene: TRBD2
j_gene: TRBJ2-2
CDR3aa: CASSLGLAGSGELFF
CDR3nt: TGCGCCAGCAGTTTAGGGCTAGCGGGTTCCGGGGAGCTGTTTTTT

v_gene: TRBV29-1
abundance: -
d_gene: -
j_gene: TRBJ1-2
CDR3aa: CSVGAATNYGYTF
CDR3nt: TGCAGCGTTGGGGCAGCCACTAACTATGGCTACACCTTC

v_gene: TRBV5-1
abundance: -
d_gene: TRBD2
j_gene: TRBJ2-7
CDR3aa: CASSLAGSGSYEQYF
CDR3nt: TGCGCCAGCAGCTTGGCTGGTAGCGGGAGCTACGAGCAGTACTTC